These 31 T cell receptor beta chains were sequenced from one sample in a study of blood T cells in healthy people across ages (dated by TCRdb to the mid-2010s). Receptor libraries were prepared by 5' RACE. The sequencer was an Illumina HiSeq 2500. The second PCR ran for roughly 6 to 11 cycles and used a J-beta primer mix along with a sample-barcoded 5' primer. Using fastp at Q25 and MiXCR, TCRdb reprocessed the public reads and kept productive beta chains. Each record represents a unique CDR3 protein, reported with the most common genes and DNA among its rows. In all, the sample holds 1,100,000 or so distinct CDR3 sequences, and 35% to 50% of those were seen once. 15% to 20% of the sample rests with the top ten. Sequencing used blood. These receptors were obtained from an older woman in good health.

This clonotype was counted ten times or more. CDR3 residues: CASTGDWNYNEQFF. In DNA form, the CDR3 reads TGTGCCAGCACCGGGGACTGGAACTACAATGAGCAGTTCTTC. V gene TRBV28 combines with J gene TRBJ2-1; D is possibly TRBD2 (6 bases). V dropped 7 bases and J dropped 3 bases, with 13 bases sitting between them. Germline CDR1 is MDHEN and CDR2 is SYDVKM. The CDR3 covers 14 residues.

The chain recombines TRBV15 with TRBJ2-4, with 7 positions matching TRBD1. V shed 5 bases, J shed 13 bases, and the junction held 14 bases outside the gene matches. Germline V gene data show CDR1 as LNHNV and CDR2 as YYDKDF (reference sequence). The CDR3 is 14 amino acids. The CDR3 here is CATSGGQLRNEQYF. DNA for the CDR3: TGTGCCACCAGCGGGGGACAGCTACGCAATGAGCAGTACTTC.

This clonotype was seen only a few times. The gene calls are TRBV28 and TRBJ2-7; 11 bases align to TRBD1. Germline loops: CDR1 MDHEN, CDR2 SYDVKM. This CDR3 comprises 15 residues. After removal of 7 bases from V and 4 bases from J, the junction contained 9 bases not matched to a gene. CDR3 DNA sequence: TGTGCCAGCACCCTAGGGGACAGGGGGTTTTACGAGCAGTACTTC. Translated: CASTLGDRGFYEQYF.

This chain joins TRBV29-1 and TRBJ2-5; D gene ambiguous. Germline assignment: CDR1 SQVTM and CDR2 ANQGSEA. The CDR3 is 15 amino acids. Trimming left V 0 bases short and J 1 base short, with 12 bases between. The chain's CDR3 is CSVEEASPVQETQYF. In nucleotides, the CDR3 is TGCAGCGTTGAAGAGGCCTCGCCCGTCCAAGAGACCCAGTACTTC.

This clonotype was detected once. J is TRBJ1-1 and V is TRBV7-3; tentative D call: TRBD1 (5 bases). CDR3 length: 17 residues. V gave up 0 bases and J gave up 3 bases, with 17 bases separating them. Germline assignment: CDR1 SGHTA and CDR2 FQGTGA. The CDR3 region has the DNA TGTGCCAGCAGCTTAACGGGGTACGGGGGGTCCCACACTGAAGCTTTCTTT. It translates to CASSLTGYGGSHTEAFF. Using reference TRBV7-3 and TRBJ1-1 for the parts outside the CDR3, the full variable domain is GAGVSQTPSNKVTEKGKYVELRCDPISGHTALYWYRQSLGQGPEFLIYFQGTGAADDSGLPNDRFFAVRPEGSVSTLKIQRTERGDSAVYLCASSLTGYGGSHTEAFFGQGTRLTVV.

This CDR3 reads CASSYEAGGREQYF. The CDR3 coding sequence is TGTGCCAGCAGTTACGAAGCGGGAGGGCGGGAGCAGTACTTC. V and J are TRBV6-5 and TRBJ2-5; TRBD2 agrees at 10 bases. The ends lost 2 bases at V and 11 bases at J; junction bases unmatched: 8. Germline lookup yields CDR1 MNHEY and CDR2 SVGAGI. The CDR3 length is 14 residues.

A few counts support this clonotype. The CDR3 sequence: CSASRLGEGEQYF. CDR3 DNA sequence: TGCAGTGCTAGCCGGCTAGGGGAGGGCGAGCAGTACTTC. This chain connects TRBV20-1 to TRBJ2-7, with TRBD2 identical over 7 bases. V was clipped by 3 bases and J by 6 bases; unmatched bases: 8. The CDR3 extends over 13 amino acids. CDR1 is DFQATT and CDR2 is SNEGSKA in the germline V gene (reference sequence).

Here the CDR3 DNA reads TGTGCCAGCAGCTTAGAAGGGCCCAAAAACATTCAGTACTTC. Its protein product is CASSLEGPKNIQYF. V gene TRBV11-2 combines with J gene TRBJ2-4; D uncertain. V lost 0 bases and J lost 2, with 5 bases in between. CDR1 is SGHAT, CDR2 FQNNGV, per germline. This CDR3 spans 14 amino acids.

The chain carries TRBV2 and TRBJ1-1; D not resolved. In germline, CDR1 is SNHLY, CDR2 FYNNEI. The length of the CDR3 is 13 residues. With 3 bases removed from V and 1 base from J, the gap between germline ends came to 6 bases. The CDR3 DNA follows: TGTGCCAGCAGTGATGTAGGGAACACTGAAGCTTTCTTT. Its translation is CASSDVGNTEAFF.

The chain combines TRBV27 with TRBJ2-3; TRBD1 aligns across 9 bases. The CDR3 has 15 residues. Germline values: CDR1 MNHEY, CDR2 SMNVEV (reference sequence). The J segment lost 1 base and the V segment lost 5 bases, leaving 4 bases of the junction unmatched. CDR3 nucleotide sequence: TGTGCCAGCAGTAACCGGGACAGGGGCACAGATACGCAGTATTTT. Translated, it gives CASSNRDRGTDTQYF.

The V call is TRBV20-1, the J call TRBJ2-7, with D possibly being TRBD2 (7 bases). The DNA end lines up better with TRBJ2-5; the J call may be wrong. Germline assignment: CDR1 DFQATT and CDR2 SNEGSKA (reference sequence). The CDR3 covers 14 residues. CDR3 sequence: CSARDRGASGTQYF. CDR3 DNA sequence: TGCAGTGCTAGAGATAGGGGGGCTAGCGGGACCCAGTACTTC.

V is TRBV7-6 and J is TRBJ2-1, with TRBD1 as a possible D gene (6 bases). Trimming left V 5 bases short and J 6 bases short, with 17 bases between. From germline, CDR1 is SGHVS and CDR2 FNYEAQ. The CDR3 is made up of 15 amino acids. CDR3 coding DNA: TGTGCCAGCAGCATACAGGGTTTTTCGCCCAATGAGCAGTTCTTC. Protein product: CASSIQGFSPNEQFF.

This clonotype was seen at least ten times. The chain recombines TRBV12-3 or TRBV12-4 with TRBJ2-1, with 7 bases matching TRBD2. This CDR3 region has 15 residues. V was pared by 6 bases and J by 8 bases, with 13 bases of the junction left unmatched. In DNA, the CDR3 is TGTGCCAGCAGCCAGGGCCTAGCGGAGCGGGATGAGCAGTTCTTC. Translation gives CASSQGLAERDEQFF.

The chain is built from TRBV27 and TRBJ2-3; TRBD1 aligns across 10 bases. With 6 bases clipped from V and 4 bases from J, the junction kept 13 bases outside the gene matches. From germline, CDR1 is MNHEY and CDR2 SMNVEV (reference sequence). This CDR3 is built from 17 residues. CDR3 sequence: CASSPLSRDRGADTQYF. In DNA, the CDR3 is TGTGCCAGCAGCCCATTATCCCGGGACAGGGGAGCAGATACGCAGTATTTT.

V gene TRBV2 combines with J gene TRBJ2-6; unclear D gene. The germline V gene encodes CDR1 SNHLY and CDR2 FYNNEI. The V and J ends lost 8 bases and 0 bases respectively, with 11 bases between them. The CDR3 is 15 residues long. The CDR3 DNA is TGTGCCAGCGAACACGTACCCTCTGGGGCCAACGTCCTGACTTTC. It encodes CASEHVPSGANVLTF.

CDR3 region: CASSFRLAAKNEQFF. CDR3 bases: TGTGCCAGCAGCTTTCGACTAGCGGCCAAGAATGAGCAGTTCTTC. The genes are TRBV7-3 and TRBJ2-1; TRBD2 matches at 9 bases. This CDR3 is built from 15 residues. The J segment lost 7 bases and the V segment lost 3 bases, leaving 7 bases of the junction unmatched. The germline CDR1 and CDR2 sequences are SGHTA and FQGTGA.

This chain links TRBV29-1 with TRBJ2-2, with D perhaps TRBD1 or TRBD2 (5 bases each). Per the germline V gene, CDR1 is SQVTM and CDR2 is ANQGSEA. This CDR3 is built from 12 residues. V gave up 4 bases and J gave up 7 bases, with 10 bases separating them. CDR3 nucleotide sequence: TGCAGCGTTGTTGCGAGGGGCGGGGAGCTGTTTTTT. It specifies CSVVARGGELFF.

Written as DNA, the CDR3 is TGTGCCAGCAGGGGACAGGGGAAGTCTGGAAACACCATATATTTT. It codes for CASRGQGKSGNTIYF. The chain links TRBV6-5 to TRBJ1-3, with 10 positions matching TRBD1. With 6 bases clipped from V and 1 base from J, the junction kept 3 bases outside the gene matches. The CDR3 has 15 amino acids. In germline, CDR1 is MNHEY, CDR2 SVGAGI.

This clonotype has just a few counts. The chain links TRBV12-3 or TRBV12-4 to TRBJ1-5; tentative D call: TRBD1 (6 bases). The CDR3 length is 16 residues. Trimming cost V 6 bases and J 1 base, with 16 bases left between them. The CDR3 region has the DNA TGTGCCAGCAGCCATCGACAGGCCGAGAGCAATCAGCCCCAGCATTTT. Translating gives CASSHRQAESNQPQHF.

The chain has TRBV28 and TRBJ2-3; 9 bases are a match to TRBD2. From germline, CDR1 is MDHEN and CDR2 SYDVKM. Trimming at V came to 5 bases and at J to 0 bases, leaving 9 bases not matched to a gene. The CDR3 covers 17 residues. Here the CDR3 reads CASSLRSGSRSTDTQYF. The CDR3 DNA is TGTGCCAGCAGTCTCCGTAGCGGGAGTCGCAGCACAGATACGCAGTATTTT.

This clonotype was seen a few times. The chain links TRBV5-6 to TRBJ2-7; D possibly corresponds to TRBD1 (5 bases). CDR3 length: 15 residues. V was trimmed by 4 bases and J by 0 bases, leaving 14 bases between them. Germline V lookup: CDR1 SGHDT, CDR2 YYEEEE. The CDR3 nucleotides read TGTGCCAGCAGCAGCCAGGGCCCAAGCTCCTACGAGCAGTACTTC. Its translation: CASSSQGPSSYEQYF.

The chain has TRBV29-1 and TRBJ2-5; TRBD1 aligns across 8 bases. The J call is doubtful: the DNA matches TRBJ2-1 better. CDR3 length: 15 amino acids. Germline V gene data show CDR1 as SQVTM and CDR2 as ANQGSEA. CDR3 sequence (DNA): TGCAGCGTTTCTACAGGGGGAGAGGTCCAAGAGACCCAGTTCTTC. It yields the protein CSVSTGGEVQETQFF.

The chain couples TRBV12-3 or TRBV12-4 to TRBJ1-5; D is ambiguous. The CDR3 runs 15 residues. Trimming pared 3 bases from V and 2 bases from J, leaving 11 bases between. The CDR3 DNA reads as TGTGCCAGCAGTTTGGGCGGTCCAGGCAATCAGCCCCAGCATTTT. This sequence encodes CASSLGGPGNQPQHF.

The chain combines TRBV4-1 with TRBJ2-7; D assignment may be TRBD1 or TRBD2 (5 bases each). CDR3 length: 16 amino acids. Per germline, CDR1 MGHRA and CDR2 YSYEKL. V lost 1 base and J 2 bases, leaving 15 bases between the germline ends. The CDR3, as DNA: TGCGCCAGCAGCCAAGGAGAGTCAGGGACGGCCTACGAGCAGTACTTC. It yields the protein CASSQGESGTAYEQYF.

The chain is built from TRBV2 and TRBJ2-5, with 8 positions matching TRBD1. V lost 5 bases and J lost 5; bases outside the gene matches: 7. In germline, CDR1 is SNHLY, CDR2 FYNNEI. The CDR3 covers 14 residues. The CDR3 is CASSRTGSGETQYF. CDR3 sequence (DNA): TGTGCCAGCAGTCGGACAGGGAGTGGCGAGACCCAGTACTTC.

The V gene is TRBV5-1, the J gene TRBJ2-7; D may match TRBD1 or TRBD2 (5 bases each). Germline V gene data show CDR1 as SGHRS and CDR2 as YFSETQ. Trimming pared 3 bases from V and 1 base from J, leaving 17 bases between. This CDR3 region has 16 residues. This CDR3 is CASSWDRQGVSYEQYF. As DNA, the CDR3 is TGCGCCAGCAGCTGGGACCGACAAGGGGTTTCCTACGAGCAGTACTTC.

The CDR3 DNA reads TGTGCCAGCAGTTTATCAAGGACAGCGATCACCGGGGAGCTGTTTTTT. This gives the protein CASSLSRTAITGELFF. The rearrangement uses TRBV6-5 and TRBJ2-2; tentative D call: TRBD1 (6 bases). This CDR3 contains 16 residues. V lost 4 bases to trimming and J lost 4 bases, with 16 bases between them. Germline CDR1 reads MNHEY; CDR2 reads SVGAGI.

V gene TRBV21-1 combines with J gene TRBJ2-7; TRBD1 is taken as the D call from the table, unchecked against the DNA. TRBV21-1 corresponds to a pseudogene. This CDR3 spans 17 amino acids. The CDR3 nucleotides read TGTGCCAGCAGCGCTTACGGCCGGGACACGGCGATCTACGAGCAGTACTTC. Translation gives CASSAYGRDTAIYEQYF.

This clonotype appeared once. The chain combines TRBV5-1 with TRBJ2-7; D assignment may be TRBD1 or TRBD2 (5 bases each). The CDR3 has 14 residues. CDR1 and CDR2 (germline): SGHRS, YFSETQ. Trimming removed 3 bases from V and 2 bases from J, with 12 bases in between. CDR3 protein: CASSWDLDTYEQYF. CDR3 sequence (DNA): TGCGCCAGCAGCTGGGACCTGGACACCTACGAGCAGTACTTC.

This chain connects TRBV5-5 to TRBJ1-2; unclear D gene. With 1 base removed from V and 3 bases from J, the gap between germline ends came to 13 bases. In germline, CDR1 is SGHKS, CDR2 YYEKEE (reference sequence). The length of the CDR3 is 15 residues. CDR3 in amino acids: CASSLSVLSDYGYTF. CDR3 in DNA: TGTGCCAGCAGCTTGAGTGTCCTATCGGACTATGGCTACACCTTC. Full variable domain (outside the CDR3, taken from reference TRBV5-5 and TRBJ1-2): DAGVTQSPTHLIKTRGQQVTLRCSPISGHKSVSWYQQVLGQGPQFIFQYYEKEERGRGNFPDRFSARQFPNYSSELNVNALLLGDSALYLCASSLSVLSDYGYTFGSGTRLTVV.

The chain employs TRBV10-3 and TRBJ2-7, with TRBD2 as a possible D gene (7 bases). Per germline, CDR1 ENHRY and CDR2 SYGVKD. CDR3 length: 17 amino acids. The V end lost 0 bases, the J end lost 7 bases, and 22 bases lay between the germline ends. The CDR3 DNA reads as TGTGCCATCAGTGAGTCGAAGGGGGGGAGGATGGAGAGTGAGCAGTACTTC. Protein sequence: CAISESKGGRMESEQYF.